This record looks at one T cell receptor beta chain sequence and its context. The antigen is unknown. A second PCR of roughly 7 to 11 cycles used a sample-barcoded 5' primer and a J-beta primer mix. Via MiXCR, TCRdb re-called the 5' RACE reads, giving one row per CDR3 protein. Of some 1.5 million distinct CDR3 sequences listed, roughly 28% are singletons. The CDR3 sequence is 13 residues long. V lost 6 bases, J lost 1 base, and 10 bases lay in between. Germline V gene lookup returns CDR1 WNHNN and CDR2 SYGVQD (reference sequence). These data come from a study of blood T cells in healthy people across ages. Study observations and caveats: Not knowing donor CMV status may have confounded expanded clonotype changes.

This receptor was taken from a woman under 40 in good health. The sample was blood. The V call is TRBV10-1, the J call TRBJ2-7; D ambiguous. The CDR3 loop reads CASRASESYEQYF. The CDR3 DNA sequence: TGCGCCAGCAGGGCGAGCGAGTCCTACGAGCAGTACTTC.